The T cell receptor (beta chain) described here comes from a study of Ad26.COV2.S vaccination and SARS-CoV-2 variants. Clones were read by immunoSEQ multiplex PCR, and TCRdb kept only the in-frame ones, dropping some. Of almost 400,000 clones in the sample, approximately 90% were seen once. This sample's treatment: some 20 received Ad26.COV2.S at low or high dose, single or two shots; roughly 5 received placebo; per-sample allocation not given. All samples were drawn on day 63, counting from the first vaccine or placebo injection. This specimen was peripheral blood, taken in a trial of Ad26.COV2.S vaccine versus placebo. The source is a person between 18 and 59 years old who received the Ad26.COV2.S COVID-19 vaccine or a placebo.

The CDR3 nucleotides are TGTGCCAGCAGTCCAGGACAGGGGGCTACGAGGGGCTACACCTTC. Encoded protein: CASSPGQGATRGYTF. J is TRBJ1-2 and V is TRBV28; 11 positions match TRBD1. Per germline, CDR1 MDHEN and CDR2 SYDVKM. The CDR3 sequence is 15 residues long. With V trimmed by 5 bases and J by 8 bases, 10 bases remained unmatched.